The clone carrying this TCR beta chain was seen at least ten times. Its antigen is currently unknown. The CDR3 is 13 residues long. V lost 5 bases to trimming and J lost 7 bases; unmatched junction nucleotides: 11. Per germline, CDR1 DFQATT and CDR2 SNEGSKA (reference sequence). TCRdb re-analysed the RACE reads in MiXCR, keeping a single row per CDR3 protein. In the table there are tens of thousands of distinct CDR3 sequences, approximately 9.9% of which are singletons. The source of the sample is a study of human T cells and chemical hapten exposure. Across the study: Reading of the patch tests, which applied 0.01% DPC to the upper back, occurred at 6 days.

General study findings and limits: Among TCRs, those above 1 in 1000 frequency were unaffected by DPC sensitization.

Sample time point: patch test 3, about 24 weeks after DPC sensitization. The treatment: therapeutic diphenylcyclopropenone sensitization with weekly scalp DPC. V gene TRBV20-1 combines with J gene TRBJ2-7; TRBD2 aligns across 7 bases. This TCR was sampled from a woman between 35 and 50 years old with alopecia areata. Some clones in this sample may be carry-over from other donors' samples. The sample in question was whole blood, obtained in connection with sensitization to the hapten diphenylcyclopropenone (DPC). CDR3 region: CSALPPGEGEQYF. CDR3 coding DNA: TGCAGTGCTCTCCCCCCGGGGGAGGGTGAGCAGTACTTC.